Included here is one T cell receptor (beta chain) sequence, with context. The data are from a study of shared clonotypes between healthy human individuals. As processed by the authors: ImmunoSEQ output held junction-only sequences without quality scores, so filtering differed. Repertoires were generated with immunoSEQ multiplex PCR, while TCRdb's copy carries only in-frame clones and drops some. Clone size and V and J calls were adopted from that table, with D and trimming inferred from the DNA. Of some 500,000 clones listed, approximately 80% were seen once; the top ten hold about 12%. CDR1 SGHNT and CDR2 YYREEE come from the germline V gene (reference sequence). The CDR3 consists of 15 residues. Trimming took off 0 bases at V and 9 bases at J, with 16 bases between the two ends.

Sequencing was carried out using PBMCs. J is TRBJ2-1 and V is TRBV5-4; no reliable D call. This TCR derives from a woman in her 40s in good health. Some clones in this sample may be carry-over from other donors' samples. Written as DNA, the CDR3 is TGTGCCAGCAGCTTGGGACAATTGGTCCGGACTGAGCAGTTCTTC. This encodes CASSLGQLVRTEQFF.